Listed below are T cell receptor beta chains from one sample, sequenced in a study of cytotoxic CD8 clonotypes in ibrutinib-treated CLL. The repertoire was sequenced with immunoSEQ multiplex PCR; TCRdb's copy has only in-frame clones and lacks some. In the table there are about 57,000 clones, approximately 52% of which are singletons. The material sequenced was PBMCs, taken after 24 months of ibrutinib treatment. Source of these receptors: a human donor with chronic lymphocytic leukemia. The CDR3 runs from the conserved cysteine through the conserved F or W. The D gene is left open where the match is weak. Only some rows state a clone size, as once, few, many or a class for expanded clones.

v_gene	j_gene	abundance	d_gene	CDR3aa	CDR3nt
TRBV10-3	TRBJ2-5	NA	NA	CAISEFGQETQYF	TGTGCCATCAGTGAGTTTGGACAAGAGACCCAGTACTTC
TRBV5-1	TRBJ2-3	NA	NA	CASRSSVATDTQYF	TGCGCCAGCAGGTCCTCGGTGGCCACAGATACGCAGTATTTT
TRBV6-5	TRBJ1-1	NA	TRBD1	CASRETGGRAMAFF	TGTGCCAGCAGGGAAACAGGGGGGCGCGCTATGGCTTTCTTT
TRBV27	TRBJ1-2	NA	TRBD1	CASRVPGQGHGYTF	TGTGCCAGCAGAGTACCGGGACAGGGTCATGGCTACACCTTC
TRBV27	TRBJ2-2	few	NA	CASSLGSTGELFF	TGTGCCAGCAGTTTAGGTAGCACCGGGGAGCTGTTTTTT
TRBV11-3	TRBJ2-3	NA	NA	CASSLRPLDTQYF	TGTGCCAGCAGCTTACGTCCCCTCGATACGCAGTATTTT
TRBV2	TRBJ2-3	few	TRBD2	CASRTGGRYSDTQYF	TGTGCCAGCAGGACGGGGGGGCGGTACTCAGATACGCAGTATTTT
TRBV28	TRBJ2-1	many	NA	CASRYGRKGRGEQFF	TGTGCCAGCAGGTACGGAAGAAAGGGGCGGGGAGAGCAGTTCTTC
TRBV9	TRBJ2-1	many	NA	CASSPDPGNEQFF	TGTGCCAGCAGCCCAGATCCAGGCAATGAGCAGTTCTTC
TRBV19	TRBJ2-7	few	TRBD1	CASSTWDRGPAYEQYF	TGTGCCAGTAGTACATGGGACAGGGGGCCGGCATACGAGCAGTACTTC
TRBV5-6	TRBJ2-1	NA	NA	CASSYLERIEQFF	TGTGCCAGCAGCTACTTAGAAAGGATCGAGCAGTTCTTC
TRBV7-2	TRBJ2-7	NA	TRBD2	CASGLAGGPTDEQYF	TGTGCCAGCGGACTAGCGGGAGGGCCTACGGACGAGCAGTACTTC
TRBV13	TRBJ2-6	NA	NA	CASSSLSTRQPAGSGANVLTF	TGTGCCAGCAGCTCTCTGTCGACCCGACAGCCCGCCGGCTCTGGGGCCAACGTCCTGACTTTC
TRBV4-2	TRBJ1-4	NA	NA	CASSHAVGWLFF	TGTGCCAGCAGCCACGCCGTGGGTTGGCTGTTTTTT
TRBV5-6	TRBJ1-1	medium-sized	NA	CASSLDRNTEAFF	TGTGCCAGCAGCTTGGACAGAAACACTGAAGCTTTCTTT
TRBV7-9	TRBJ2-1	NA	NA	CASSLLGTPGDEQFF	TGTGCCAGCAGCTTATTAGGGACCCCGGGTGATGAGCAGTTCTTC
TRBV5-6	TRBJ1-5	NA	TRBD1	CASSLGQGERAQHF	TGTGCCAGCAGCTTGGGCCAGGGGGAAAGGGCCCAGCATTTT
TRBV7-9	TRBJ2-5	NA	NA	CASSPPSREAQYF	TGTGCCAGCAGCCCACCCTCCCGAGAGGCCCAGTACTTC
TRBV5-6	TRBJ2-6	NA	NA	CASSLAPGRLSGANVLTF	TGTGCCAGCAGCTTGGCCCCGGGACGGCTCTCTGGGGCCAACGTCCTGACTTTC
TRBV6-1	TRBJ2-7	once	NA	CASNRGLAAYYEQYF	TGTGCCAGCAACCGGGGGCTAGCGGCGTACTACGAGCAGTACTTC
TRBV5-1	TRBJ1-1	NA	NA	CASSPQWGSRAFF	TGCGCCAGCAGCCCACAATGGGGAAGTAGGGCTTTCTTT
TRBV7-7	TRBJ2-2	few	NA	CASSPRWTGELFF	TGTGCCAGCAGCCCTCGTTGGACCGGGGAGCTGTTTTTT
TRBV14	TRBJ2-2	NA	TRBD2	CASSQALSGGFNGELFF	TGTGCCAGCAGCCAAGCGCTTAGCGGGGGGTTCAACGGGGAGCTGTTTTTT
TRBV6-5	TRBJ2-5	NA	TRBD1	CASSYDRAETQYF	TGTGCCAGCAGTTACGACAGGGCCGAGACCCAGTACTTC
TRBV6-6	TRBJ1-4	NA	TRBD1	CASSYGQGAWGEKLFF	TGTGCCAGCAGTTATGGACAGGGGGCATGGGGTGAAAAACTGTTTTTT
TRBV7-2	TRBJ2-7	NA	NA	CASSLGLATYF	TGTGCCAGCAGCTTAGGTCTAGCGACGTATTTC
TRBV5-1	TRBJ2-1	many	NA	CASSPYYPQIQDEQFF	TGCGCCAGCAGCCCCTACTACCCCCAAATTCAGGATGAGCAGTTCTTC
TRBV2	TRBJ1-5	NA	NA	CASRALGQPQHF	TGTGCCAGCAGAGCCTTAGGTCAGCCCCAGCATTTT